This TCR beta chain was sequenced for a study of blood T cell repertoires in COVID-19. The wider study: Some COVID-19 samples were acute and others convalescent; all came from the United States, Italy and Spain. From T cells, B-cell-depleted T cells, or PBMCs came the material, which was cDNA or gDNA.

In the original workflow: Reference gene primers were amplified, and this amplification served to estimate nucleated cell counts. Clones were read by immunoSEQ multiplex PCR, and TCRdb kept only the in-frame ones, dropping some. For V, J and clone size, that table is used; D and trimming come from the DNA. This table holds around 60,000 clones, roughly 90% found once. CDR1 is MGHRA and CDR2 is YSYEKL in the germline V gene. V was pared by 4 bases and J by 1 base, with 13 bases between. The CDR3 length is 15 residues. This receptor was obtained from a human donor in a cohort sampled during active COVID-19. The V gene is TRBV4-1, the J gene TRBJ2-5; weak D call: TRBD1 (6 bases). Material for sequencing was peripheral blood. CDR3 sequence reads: CASSRRTAAQETQYF. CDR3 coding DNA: TGCGCCAGCAGCCGACGGACAGCAGCCCAAGAGACCCAGTACTTC.